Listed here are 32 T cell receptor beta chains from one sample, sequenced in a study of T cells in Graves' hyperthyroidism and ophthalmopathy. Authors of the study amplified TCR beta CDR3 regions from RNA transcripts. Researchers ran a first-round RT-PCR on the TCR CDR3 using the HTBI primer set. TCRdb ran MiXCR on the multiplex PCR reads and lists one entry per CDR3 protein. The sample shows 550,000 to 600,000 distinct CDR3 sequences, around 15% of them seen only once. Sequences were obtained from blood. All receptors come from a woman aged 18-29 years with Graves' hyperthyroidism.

Written as DNA, the CDR3 is TGTGCCAGCAGTTTTACAGGGGGGGCTAACTATGGCTACACCTTC. The encoded protein is CASSFTGGANYGYTF. The chain recombines TRBV27 with TRBJ1-2; 8 bases agree with TRBD1. The CDR3 has 15 residues. The V segment lost 3 bases and the J segment 0 bases; nucleotides outside the gene matches: 3. The germline gives CDR1 MNHEY, CDR2 SMNVEV (reference sequence).

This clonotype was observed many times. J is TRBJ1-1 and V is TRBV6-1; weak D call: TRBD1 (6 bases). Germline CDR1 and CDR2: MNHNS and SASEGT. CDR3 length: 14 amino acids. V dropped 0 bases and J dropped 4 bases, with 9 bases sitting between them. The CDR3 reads CASSEAQGSTEAFF. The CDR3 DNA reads TGTGCCAGCAGTGAAGCGCAGGGGAGCACTGAAGCTTTCTTT.

The CDR3 bases are TGTGCCAGTAGTAAAGACAGCTCCTATAATTCACCCCTCCACTTT. This codes for CASSKDSSYNSPLHF. The rearrangement uses TRBV19 and TRBJ1-6; TRBD1 is a possible D gene (5 bases). CDR3 length equals 15 residues. V lost 4 bases and J 0 bases, leaving 7 bases between the germline ends. Per the germline V gene, CDR1 is LNHDA and CDR2 is SQIVND (reference sequence).

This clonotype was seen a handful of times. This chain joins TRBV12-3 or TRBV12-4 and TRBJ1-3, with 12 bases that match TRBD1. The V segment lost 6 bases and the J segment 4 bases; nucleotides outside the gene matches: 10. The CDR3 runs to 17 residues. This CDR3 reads CASRTTSGTGGGNTIYF. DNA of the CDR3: TGTGCCAGCAGGACAACTTCCGGGACAGGGGGCGGAAACACCATATATTTT.

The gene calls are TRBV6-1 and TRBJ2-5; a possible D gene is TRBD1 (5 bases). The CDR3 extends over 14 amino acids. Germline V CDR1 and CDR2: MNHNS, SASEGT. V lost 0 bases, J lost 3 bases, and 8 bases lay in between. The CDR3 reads CASSEAGREETQYF. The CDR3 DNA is TGTGCCAGCAGTGAAGCCGGCAGGGAAGAGACCCAGTACTTC.

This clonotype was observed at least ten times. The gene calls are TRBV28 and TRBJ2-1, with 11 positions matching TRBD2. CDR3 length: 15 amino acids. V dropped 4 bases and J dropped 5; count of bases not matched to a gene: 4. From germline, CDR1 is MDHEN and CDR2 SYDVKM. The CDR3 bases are TGTGCCAGCAGTTCATCACTAGCGGGAGACAATGAGCAGTTCTTC. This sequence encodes CASSSSLAGDNEQFF. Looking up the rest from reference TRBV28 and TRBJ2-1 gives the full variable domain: DVKVTQSSRYLVKRTGEKVFLECVQDMDHENMFWYRQDPGLGLRLIYFSYDVKMKEKGDIPEGYSVSREKKERFSLILESASTNQTSMYLCASSSSLAGDNEQFFGPGTRLTVL.

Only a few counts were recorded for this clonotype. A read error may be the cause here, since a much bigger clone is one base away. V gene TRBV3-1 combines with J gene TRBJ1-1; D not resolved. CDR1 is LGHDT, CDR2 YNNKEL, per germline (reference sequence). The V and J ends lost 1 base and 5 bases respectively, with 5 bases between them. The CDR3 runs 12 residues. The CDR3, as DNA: TGTGCCAGCAGCCAAGCGGAGACTGAAGCTTTCTTT. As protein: CASSQAETEAFF.

The CDR3 is CASSLVGGGHYEQYF. As DNA, the CDR3 is TGTGCCAGCAGCCTCGTTGGGGGGGGACACTACGAGCAGTACTTC. The rearrangement uses TRBV7-9 and TRBJ2-7; weak D call: TRBD2 (7 bases). The V gene's germline CDR1 is SEHNR and CDR2 FQNEAQ (reference sequence). This CDR3 contains 15 residues. V was cut by 5 bases and J by 3 bases, with 17 bases left in between.

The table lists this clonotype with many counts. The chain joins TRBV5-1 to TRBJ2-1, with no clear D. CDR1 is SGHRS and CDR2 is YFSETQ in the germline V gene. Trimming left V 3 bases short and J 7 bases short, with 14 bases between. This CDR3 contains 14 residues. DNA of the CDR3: TGCGCCAGCAGCTGGCCGGGCCCTTTTAATGAGCAGTTCTTC. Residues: CASSWPGPFNEQFF. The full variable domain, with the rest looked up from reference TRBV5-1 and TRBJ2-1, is KAGVTQTPRYLIKTRGQQVTLSCSPISGHRSVSWYQQTPGQGLQFLFEYFSETQRNKGNFPGRFSGRQFSNSRSEMNVSTLELGDSALYLCASSWPGPFNEQFFGPGTRLTVL.

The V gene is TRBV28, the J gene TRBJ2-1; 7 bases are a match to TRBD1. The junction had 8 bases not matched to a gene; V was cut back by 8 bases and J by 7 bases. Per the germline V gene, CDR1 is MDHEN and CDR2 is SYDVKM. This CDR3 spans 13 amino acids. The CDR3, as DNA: TGTGCCAGCGGCCGAGGGGGCACAAATGAGCAGTTCTTC. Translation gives CASGRGGTNEQFF.

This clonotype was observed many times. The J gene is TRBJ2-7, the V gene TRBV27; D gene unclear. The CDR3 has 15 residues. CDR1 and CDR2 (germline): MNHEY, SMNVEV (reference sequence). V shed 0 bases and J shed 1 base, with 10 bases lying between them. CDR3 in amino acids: CASSLSVGRSYEQYF. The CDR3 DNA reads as TGTGCCAGCAGTTTATCGGTGGGTAGGTCCTACGAGCAGTACTTC.

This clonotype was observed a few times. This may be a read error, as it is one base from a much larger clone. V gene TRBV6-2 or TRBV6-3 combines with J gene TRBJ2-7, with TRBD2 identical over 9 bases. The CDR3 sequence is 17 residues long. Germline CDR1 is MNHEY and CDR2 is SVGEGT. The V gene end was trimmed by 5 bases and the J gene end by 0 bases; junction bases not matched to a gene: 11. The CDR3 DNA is TGTGCCAGCAGTCTCGGGACTAGCAGGCTCAGCTCCTACGAGCAGTACTTC. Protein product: CASSLGTSRLSSYEQYF.

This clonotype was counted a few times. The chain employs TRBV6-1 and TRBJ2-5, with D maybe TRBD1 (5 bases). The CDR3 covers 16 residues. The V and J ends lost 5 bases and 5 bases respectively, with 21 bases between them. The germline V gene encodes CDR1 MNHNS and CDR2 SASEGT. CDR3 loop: CASSLPAGNSLETQYF. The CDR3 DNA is TGTGCCAGCAGTCTACCAGCAGGGAACTCCTTGGAGACCCAGTACTTC.

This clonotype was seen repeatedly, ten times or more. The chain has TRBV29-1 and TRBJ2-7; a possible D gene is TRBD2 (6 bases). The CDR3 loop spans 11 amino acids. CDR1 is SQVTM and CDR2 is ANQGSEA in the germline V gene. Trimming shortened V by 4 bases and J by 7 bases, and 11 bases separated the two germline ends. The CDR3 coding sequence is TGCAGCGTTGTTCTCGCGGGAGAGCAGTACTTC. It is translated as CSVVLAGEQYF.

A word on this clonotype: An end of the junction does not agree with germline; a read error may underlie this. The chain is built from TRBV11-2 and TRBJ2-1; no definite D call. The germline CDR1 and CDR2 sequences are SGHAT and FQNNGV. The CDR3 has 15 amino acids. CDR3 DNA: TGTGCCAGTAGTATTGGAGCCCTTTCCTACAATGGGCAGTTCTTC. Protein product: CASSIGALSYNGQFF.

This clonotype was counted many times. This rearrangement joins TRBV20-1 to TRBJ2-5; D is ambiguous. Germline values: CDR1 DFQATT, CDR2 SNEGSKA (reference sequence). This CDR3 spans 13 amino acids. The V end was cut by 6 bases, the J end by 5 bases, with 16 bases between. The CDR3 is CSADRDLFETQYF. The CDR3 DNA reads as TGCAGTGCCGATAGAGATTTGTTTGAGACCCAGTACTTC.

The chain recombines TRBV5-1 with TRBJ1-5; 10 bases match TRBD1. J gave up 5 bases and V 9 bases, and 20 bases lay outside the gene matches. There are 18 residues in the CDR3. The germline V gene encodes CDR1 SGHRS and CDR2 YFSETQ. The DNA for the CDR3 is TGCGCCAACATAAGGGTTGACAGGGGGCGGATAAGTTATCAGCCCCAGCATTTT. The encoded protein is CANIRVDRGRISYQPQHF.

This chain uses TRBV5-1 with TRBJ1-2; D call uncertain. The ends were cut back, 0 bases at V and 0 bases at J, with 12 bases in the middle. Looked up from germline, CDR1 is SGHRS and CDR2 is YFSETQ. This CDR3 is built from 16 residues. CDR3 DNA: TGCGCCAGCAGCTTGGATTTCTCGCGATCTAACTATGGCTACACCTTC. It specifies CASSLDFSRSNYGYTF.

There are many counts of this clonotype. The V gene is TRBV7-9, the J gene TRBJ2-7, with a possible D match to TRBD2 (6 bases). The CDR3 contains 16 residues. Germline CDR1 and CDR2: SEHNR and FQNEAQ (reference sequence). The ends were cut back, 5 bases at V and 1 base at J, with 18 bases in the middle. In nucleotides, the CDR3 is TGTGCCAGCAGCAACCAGGCGGGAACGGGTTCCTACGAGCAGTACTTC. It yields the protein CASSNQAGTGSYEQYF.

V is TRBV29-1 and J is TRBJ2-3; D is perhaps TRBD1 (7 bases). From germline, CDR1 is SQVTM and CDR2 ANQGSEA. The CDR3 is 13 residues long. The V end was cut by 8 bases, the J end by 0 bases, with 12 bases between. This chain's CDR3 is CSIRGASTDTQYF. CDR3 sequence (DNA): TGCAGCATCAGGGGGGCTAGCACAGATACGCAGTATTTT.

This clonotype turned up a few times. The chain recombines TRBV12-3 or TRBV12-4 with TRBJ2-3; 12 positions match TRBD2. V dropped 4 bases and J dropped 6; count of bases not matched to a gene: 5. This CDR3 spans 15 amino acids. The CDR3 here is CASSSRLAGEDTQYF. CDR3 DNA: TGTGCCAGCAGTTCCCGACTAGCGGGGGAGGATACGCAGTATTTT.

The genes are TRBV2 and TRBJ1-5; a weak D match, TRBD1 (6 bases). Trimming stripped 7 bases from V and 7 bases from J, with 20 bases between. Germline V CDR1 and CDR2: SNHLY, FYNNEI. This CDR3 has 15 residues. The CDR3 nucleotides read TGTGCCAGCAACATCGAGGAAGGGGGAGGGCAGCCCCAGCATTTT. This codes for CASNIEEGGGQPQHF.

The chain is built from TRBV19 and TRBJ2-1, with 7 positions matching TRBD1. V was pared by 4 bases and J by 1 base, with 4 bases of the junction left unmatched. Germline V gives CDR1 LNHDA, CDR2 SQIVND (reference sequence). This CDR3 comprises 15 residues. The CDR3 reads CASSKDRWSYNEQFF. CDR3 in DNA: TGTGCCAGTAGTAAGGACAGGTGGTCCTACAATGAGCAGTTCTTC. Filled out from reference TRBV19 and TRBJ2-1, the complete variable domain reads DGGITQSPKYLFRKEGQNVTLSCEQNLNHDAMYWYRQDPGQGLRLIYYSQIVNDFQKGDIAEGYSVSREKKESFPLTVTSAQKNPTAFYLCASSKDRWSYNEQFFGPGTRLTVL.

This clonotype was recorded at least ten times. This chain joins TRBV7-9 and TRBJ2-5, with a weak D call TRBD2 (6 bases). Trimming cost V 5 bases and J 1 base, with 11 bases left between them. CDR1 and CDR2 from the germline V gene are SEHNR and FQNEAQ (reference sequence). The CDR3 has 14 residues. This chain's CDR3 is CASSISGSQETQYF. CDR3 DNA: TGTGCCAGCAGCATTAGCGGTAGCCAAGAGACCCAGTACTTC.

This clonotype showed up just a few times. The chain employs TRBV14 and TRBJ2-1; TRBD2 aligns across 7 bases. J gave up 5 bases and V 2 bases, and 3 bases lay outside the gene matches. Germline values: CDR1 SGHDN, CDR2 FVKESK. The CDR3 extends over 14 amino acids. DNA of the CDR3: TGTGCCAGCAGCCAACGGCGGGAGAACAATGAGCAGTTCTTC. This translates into CASSQRRENNEQFF.

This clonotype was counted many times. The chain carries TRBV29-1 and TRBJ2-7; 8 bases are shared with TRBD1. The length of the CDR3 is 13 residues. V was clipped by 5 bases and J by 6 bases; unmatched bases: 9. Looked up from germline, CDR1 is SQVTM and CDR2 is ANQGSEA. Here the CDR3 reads CSVRGPGTGEQYF. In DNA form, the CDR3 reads TGCAGCGTTCGCGGGCCCGGGACAGGCGAGCAGTACTTC.

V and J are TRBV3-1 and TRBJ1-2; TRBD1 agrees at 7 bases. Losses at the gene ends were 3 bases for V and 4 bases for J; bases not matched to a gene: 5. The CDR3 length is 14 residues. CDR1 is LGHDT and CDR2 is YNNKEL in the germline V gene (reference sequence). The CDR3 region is CASSQIQGPYGYTF. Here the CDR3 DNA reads TGTGCCAGCAGCCAGATACAGGGGCCCTATGGCTACACCTTC.

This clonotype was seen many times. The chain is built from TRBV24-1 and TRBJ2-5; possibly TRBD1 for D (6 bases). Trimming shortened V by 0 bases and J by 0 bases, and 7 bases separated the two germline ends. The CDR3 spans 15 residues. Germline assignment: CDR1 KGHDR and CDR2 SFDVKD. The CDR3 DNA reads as TGTGCCACCAGTGATTTGTCAGGGGACCAAGAGACCCAGTACTTC. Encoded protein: CATSDLSGDQETQYF.

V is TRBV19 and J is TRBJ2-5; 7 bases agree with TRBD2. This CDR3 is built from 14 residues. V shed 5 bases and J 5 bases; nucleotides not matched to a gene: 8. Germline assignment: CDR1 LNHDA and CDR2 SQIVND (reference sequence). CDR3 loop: CASSDRDYAETQYF. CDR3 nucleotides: TGTGCCAGTAGTGACCGGGACTATGCGGAGACCCAGTACTTC.

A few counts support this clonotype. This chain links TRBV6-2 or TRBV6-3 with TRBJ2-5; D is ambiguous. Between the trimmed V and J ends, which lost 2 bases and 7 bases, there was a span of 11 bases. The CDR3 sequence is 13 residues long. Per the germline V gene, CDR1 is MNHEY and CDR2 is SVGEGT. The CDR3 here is CASSYTNTGTQYF. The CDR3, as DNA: TGTGCCAGCAGTTACACGAATACGGGGACCCAGTACTTC.

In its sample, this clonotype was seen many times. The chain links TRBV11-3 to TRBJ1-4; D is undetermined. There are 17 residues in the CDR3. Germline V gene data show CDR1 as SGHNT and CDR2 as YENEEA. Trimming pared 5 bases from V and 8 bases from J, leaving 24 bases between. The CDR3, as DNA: TGTGCCAGCAGCCAAAATCCGAGGACGCCAGAAAGGGAAAAACTGTTTTTT. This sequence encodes CASSQNPRTPEREKLFF.

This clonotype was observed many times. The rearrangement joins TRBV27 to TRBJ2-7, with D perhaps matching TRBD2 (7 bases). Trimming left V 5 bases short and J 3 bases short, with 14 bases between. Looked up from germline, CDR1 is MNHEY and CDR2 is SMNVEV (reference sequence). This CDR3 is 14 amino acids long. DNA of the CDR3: TGTGCCAGCAGTCAGCGGGACACACACTACGAGCAGTACTTC. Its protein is CASSQRDTHYEQYF.